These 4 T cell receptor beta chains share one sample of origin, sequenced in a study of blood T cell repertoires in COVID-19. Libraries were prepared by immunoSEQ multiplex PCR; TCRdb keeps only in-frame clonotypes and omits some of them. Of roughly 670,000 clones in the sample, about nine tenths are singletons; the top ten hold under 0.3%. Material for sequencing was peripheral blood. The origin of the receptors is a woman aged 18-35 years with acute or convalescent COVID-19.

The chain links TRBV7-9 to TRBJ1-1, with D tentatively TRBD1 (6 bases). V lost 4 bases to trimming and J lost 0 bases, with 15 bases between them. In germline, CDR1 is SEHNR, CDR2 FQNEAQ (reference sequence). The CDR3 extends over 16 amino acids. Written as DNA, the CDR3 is TGTGCCAGCAGCTCCCGGACAGTTACCATGAACACTGAAGCTTTCTTT. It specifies CASSSRTVTMNTEAFF.

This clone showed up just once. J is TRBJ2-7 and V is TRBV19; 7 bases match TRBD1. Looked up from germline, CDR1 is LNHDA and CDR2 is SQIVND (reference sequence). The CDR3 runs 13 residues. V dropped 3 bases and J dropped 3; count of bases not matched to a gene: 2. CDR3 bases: TGTGCCAGTAGTATGGGGACAGACTACGAGCAGTACTTC. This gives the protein CASSMGTDYEQYF.

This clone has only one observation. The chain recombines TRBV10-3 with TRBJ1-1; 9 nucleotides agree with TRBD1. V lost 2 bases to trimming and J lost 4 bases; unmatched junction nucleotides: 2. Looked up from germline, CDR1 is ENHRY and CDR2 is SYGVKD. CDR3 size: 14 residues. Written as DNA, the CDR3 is TGTGCCATCAGTGAGGGGACAGGGCCCACTGAAGCTTTCTTT. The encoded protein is CAISEGTGPTEAFF.

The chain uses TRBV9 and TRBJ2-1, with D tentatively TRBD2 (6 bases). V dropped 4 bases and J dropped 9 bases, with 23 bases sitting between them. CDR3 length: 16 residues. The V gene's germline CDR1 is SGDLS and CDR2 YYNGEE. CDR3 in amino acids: CASSTQPRGRGIEQFF. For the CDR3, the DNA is TGTGCCAGCAGCACCCAACCAAGGGGACGGGGGATTGAGCAGTTCTTC.